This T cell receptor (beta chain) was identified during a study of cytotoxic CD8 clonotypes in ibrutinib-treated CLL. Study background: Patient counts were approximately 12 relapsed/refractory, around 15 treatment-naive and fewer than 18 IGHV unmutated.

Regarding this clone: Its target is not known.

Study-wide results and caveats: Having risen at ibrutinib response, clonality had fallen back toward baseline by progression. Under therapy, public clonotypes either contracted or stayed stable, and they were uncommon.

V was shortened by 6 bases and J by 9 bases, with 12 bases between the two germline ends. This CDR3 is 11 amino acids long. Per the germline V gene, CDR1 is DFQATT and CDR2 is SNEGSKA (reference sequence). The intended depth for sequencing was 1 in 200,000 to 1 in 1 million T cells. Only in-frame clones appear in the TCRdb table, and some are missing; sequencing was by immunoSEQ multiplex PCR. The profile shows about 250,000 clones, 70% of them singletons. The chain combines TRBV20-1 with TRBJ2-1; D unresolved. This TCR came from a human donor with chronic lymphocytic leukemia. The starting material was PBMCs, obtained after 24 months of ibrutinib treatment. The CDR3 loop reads CSAPRTGEQFF. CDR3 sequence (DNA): TGCAGTGCCCCCCGTACGGGTGAGCAGTTCTTC.